This is a list of T cell receptor beta chains from one sample in a study of Ad26.COV2.S vaccination and SARS-CoV-2 variants. Assay used: immunoSEQ multiplex PCR; TCRdb lists only in-frame clones, some missing. The table has some 320,000 clones, 70% to 90% seen once. The specimen comprised peripheral blood, sampled in a trial of Ad26.COV2.S vaccine versus placebo. Source of these receptors: a person between 18 and 59 years old who received the Ad26.COV2.S COVID-19 vaccine or a placebo. Both conserved end residues are part of each CDR3. A D gene is named only where the DNA matches it firmly. Size values are once, few and many counts, or a class for expanded clones, and some rows have none.

V gene: TRBV7-9
J gene: TRBJ2-1
D gene: .
clone size: few
CDR3 DNA: TGTGCCAGCAGCACCAGGAGCGCCCGCTCCACCTACAATGAGCAGTTCTTC
CDR3 protein: CASSTRSARSTYNEQFF

V gene: TRBV7-2
J gene: TRBJ2-7
D gene: .
clone size: .
CDR3 DNA: TGTGCCAGCAGCTTAGACGCGCTCACATCGACCTACGAGCAGTACTTC
CDR3 protein: CASSLDALTSTYEQYF

V gene: TRBV3-1/TRBV3-2
J gene: TRBJ2-7
D gene: TRBD2
clone size: .
CDR3 DNA: TGTGCCAGCAGCCAAGGGGGTAGCGGGGTTTGGGAGCAGTACTTC
CDR3 protein: CASSQGGSGVWEQYF

V gene: TRBV3-1/TRBV3-2
J gene: TRBJ2-6
D gene: TRBD1
clone size: .
CDR3 DNA: TGTGCCAGCAGCCCGGGACAGGGAGAGGGTGGGGCCAACGTCCTGACTTTC
CDR3 protein: CASSPGQGEGGANVLTF

V gene: TRBV28
J gene: TRBJ1-2
D gene: TRBD1
clone size: .
CDR3 DNA: TGTGCCAGCAGCCGTCAAGACAGGGTCTATGGCTACACCTTC
CDR3 protein: CASSRQDRVYGYTF

V gene: TRBV5-1
J gene: TRBJ1-2
D gene: .
clone size: .
CDR3 DNA: TGCGCCAGCAGCCCCCGAGGGAGGGGTGCAGAAGGGTGGTATGGCTACACCTTC
CDR3 protein: CASSPRGRGAEGWYGYTF

V gene: TRBV19
J gene: TRBJ1-1
D gene: .
clone size: .
CDR3 DNA: TGTGCCAGTAGTAGTCAGGGGAACACTGAAGCTTTCTTT
CDR3 protein: CASSSQGNTEAFF

V gene: TRBV16
J gene: TRBJ1-2
D gene: .
clone size: .
CDR3 DNA: TGTGCCAGCAGCTCGTTCTGGGACAACTATGGCTACACCTTC
CDR3 protein: CASSSFWDNYGYTF

V gene: TRBV4-1
J gene: TRBJ1-5
D gene: TRBD1
clone size: once
CDR3 DNA: TGCGCCAGCAGCCAGCCGGGACAGGGGACCCAGCCCCAGCATTTT
CDR3 protein: CASSQPGQGTQPQHF

V gene: TRBV10-3
J gene: TRBJ2-7
D gene: TRBD1
clone size: .
CDR3 DNA: TGTGCCTACAGTCCGGGACAGGGGGCTGCCTACGAGCAGTACTTC
CDR3 protein: CAYSPGQGAAYEQYF

V gene: TRBV15
J gene: TRBJ2-7
D gene: .
clone size: .
CDR3 DNA: TGTGCCACCAGCAGAGGGCAGCTAGACTCCTACGAGCAGTACTTC
CDR3 protein: CATSRGQLDSYEQYF

V gene: TRBV6-5
J gene: TRBJ1-6
D gene: .
clone size: .
CDR3 DNA: TGTGCCAGCAGTCTAAGACATAATATTAATTCACCCCTCCACTTT
CDR3 protein: CASSLRHNINSPLHF

V gene: TRBV24-1
J gene: TRBJ2-3
D gene: .
clone size: .
CDR3 DNA: TGTGCCACCAGTGAAAGGACAGGCACAGATACGCAGTATTTT
CDR3 protein: CATSERTGTDTQYF

V gene: TRBV7-6
J gene: TRBJ1-6
D gene: .
clone size: .
CDR3 DNA: TGTGCCAGCAGCTTAGATCAGGGGACGGATTCACCCCTCCACTTT
CDR3 protein: CASSLDQGTDSPLHF

V gene: TRBV19
J gene: TRBJ2-7
D gene: .
clone size: .
CDR3 DNA: TGTGCCAGTAGTCCAAGGATCGGGGAGCAGTACTTC
CDR3 protein: CASSPRIGEQYF

V gene: TRBV4-3
J gene: TRBJ1-1
D gene: .
clone size: .
CDR3 DNA: TGCGCCAGCAGCCACGCCGGACCGGGCGAGCGGGAAGCTTTCTTT
CDR3 protein: CASSHAGPGEREAFF

V gene: TRBV30
J gene: TRBJ2-1
D gene: TRBD2
clone size: .
CDR3 DNA: TGTGCCTGGAGTAGCAAGCGGGGCTACAATGAGCAGTTCTTC
CDR3 protein: CAWSSKRGYNEQFF

V gene: TRBV7-2
J gene: TRBJ1-4
D gene: .
clone size: .
CDR3 DNA: TGTGCCAGCAGTGGAGGAGGGCAAGAAAAACTGTTTTTT
CDR3 protein: CASSGGGQEKLFF

V gene: TRBV6-2/TRBV6-3
J gene: TRBJ2-1
D gene: .
clone size: .
CDR3 DNA: TGTGCCAGCAGTTACTCAGGGGACGGGGTAAGCTCCTACAATGAGCAGTTCTTC
CDR3 protein: CASSYSGDGVSSYNEQFF

V gene: TRBV3-1/TRBV3-2
J gene: TRBJ2-3
D gene: .
clone size: .
CDR3 DNA: TGTGCCAGCAGCCCGCGGGACCGAAACACAGATACGCAGTATTTT
CDR3 protein: CASSPRDRNTDTQYF

V gene: TRBV4-3
J gene: TRBJ2-5
D gene: .
clone size: .
CDR3 DNA: TGCGCCAGCAGCCAAGATGGGGGGACCGAAGAGACCCAGTACTTC
CDR3 protein: CASSQDGGTEETQYF

V gene: TRBV5-1
J gene: TRBJ2-3
D gene: TRBD1
clone size: .
CDR3 DNA: TGCGCCAGCAGCTTGGGGGACAGGGCGCCTAGCACAGATACGCAGTATTTT
CDR3 protein: CASSLGDRAPSTDTQYF

V gene: TRBV5-6
J gene: TRBJ1-2
D gene: .
clone size: .
CDR3 DNA: TGTGCCAGCAGCTCCAGGGTTTATGGCTACACCTTC
CDR3 protein: CASSSRVYGYTF

V gene: TRBV30
J gene: TRBJ1-4
D gene: .
clone size: .
CDR3 DNA: TGTGCCTGGAGCAAGGCAGGATCAACTAATGAAAAACTGTTTTTT
CDR3 protein: CAWSKAGSTNEKLFF

V gene: TRBV7-9
J gene: TRBJ1-1
D gene: .
clone size: .
CDR3 DNA: TGTGCCAGCAGCCCTTGGGGGGGATGGAACACTGAAGCTTTCTTT
CDR3 protein: CASSPWGGWNTEAFF

V gene: TRBV25-1
J gene: TRBJ1-2
D gene: .
clone size: .
CDR3 DNA: TGTGCCAGCAGTGAATCGGGAGGCAACTATGGCTACACCTTC
CDR3 protein: CASSESGGNYGYTF

V gene: TRBV7-2
J gene: TRBJ2-3
D gene: TRBD1
clone size: .
CDR3 DNA: TGTGCCAGCAGCCCCGGGACAGGGTTTTCAGATACGCAGTATTTT
CDR3 protein: CASSPGTGFSDTQYF

V gene: TRBV15
J gene: TRBJ1-1
D gene: .
clone size: .
CDR3 DNA: TGTGCCACCAGCAGAGATTCCGGGGGTAACACTGAAGCTTTCTTT
CDR3 protein: CATSRDSGGNTEAFF

V gene: TRBV5-8
J gene: TRBJ1-5
D gene: .
clone size: .
CDR3 DNA: TGTGCCAGCAGCTTGGTTCTGGGGGCGGGAAGATATAGCAATCAGCCCCAGCATTTT
CDR3 protein: CASSLVLGAGRYSNQPQHF

V gene: TRBV5-5
J gene: TRBJ1-2
D gene: .
clone size: .
CDR3 DNA: TGTGCCAGCAGTTTCGACTATGGCTACACCTTC
CDR3 protein: CASSFDYGYTF

V gene: TRBV5-1
J gene: TRBJ2-2
D gene: .
clone size: few
CDR3 DNA: TGCGCCAGCAGCCCAGGGTCGAACACCGGGGAGCTGTTTTTT
CDR3 protein: CASSPGSNTGELFF

V gene: TRBV10-3
J gene: TRBJ2-7
D gene: .
clone size: .
CDR3 DNA: TGTGCCATCAGTGCCGGGGTCCCCTACGAGCAGTACTTC
CDR3 protein: CAISAGVPYEQYF

V gene: TRBV5-6
J gene: TRBJ2-2
D gene: .
clone size: .
CDR3 DNA: TGTGCCAGCAGCGATCCGGGACAGAACACCGGGGAGCTGTTTTTT
CDR3 protein: CASSDPGQNTGELFF

V gene: TRBV10-2
J gene: TRBJ1-2
D gene: .
clone size: .
CDR3 DNA: TGCGCCAGCAGTGAGCGGGCAGGGTCTCTGTATGGCTACACCTTC
CDR3 protein: CASSERAGSLYGYTF

V gene: TRBV28
J gene: TRBJ1-5
D gene: .
clone size: .
CDR3 DNA: TGTGCCAGCGGGTTAGTTCAGGTTGATCAGCCCCAGCATTTT
CDR3 protein: CASGLVQVDQPQHF

V gene: TRBV7-9
J gene: TRBJ1-1
D gene: .
clone size: few
CDR3 DNA: TGTGCCAGCAGCCCCGATGGACGCGGGAACACTGAAGCTTTCTTT
CDR3 protein: CASSPDGRGNTEAFF

V gene: TRBV7-2
J gene: TRBJ1-1
D gene: .
clone size: .
CDR3 DNA: TGTGCCAGCAGAAGGGGACGCACAGTGAACACTGAAGCTTTCTTT
CDR3 protein: CASRRGRTVNTEAFF

V gene: TRBV5-1
J gene: TRBJ1-5
D gene: TRBD1
clone size: .
CDR3 DNA: TGCGCCAGCAGCTCGACAGGGGAGCGGAATCAGCCCCAGCATTTT
CDR3 protein: CASSSTGERNQPQHF

V gene: TRBV4-1
J gene: TRBJ1-2
D gene: .
clone size: .
CDR3 DNA: TGCGCCAGCAGCCAAGTAGAGAACTATGGCTACACCTTC
CDR3 protein: CASSQVENYGYTF

V gene: TRBV3-1/TRBV3-2
J gene: TRBJ1-2
D gene: .
clone size: .
CDR3 DNA: TGTGCCAGCAGCCCGAGCCCAGCGAACTATGGCTACACCTTC
CDR3 protein: CASSPSPANYGYTF

V gene: TRBV29-1
J gene: TRBJ2-7
D gene: .
clone size: .
CDR3 DNA: TGCAGCGTTGGACGGGACGTAGACTACGAGCAGTACTTC
CDR3 protein: CSVGRDVDYEQYF

V gene: TRBV7-2
J gene: TRBJ2-4
D gene: TRBD2
clone size: .
CDR3 DNA: TGTGCCAGCAGCTCTAGCGGGGGGAGGGAAAACATTCAGTACTTC
CDR3 protein: CASSSSGGRENIQYF

V gene: TRBV27
J gene: TRBJ2-1
D gene: .
clone size: .
CDR3 DNA: TGTGCCAGCAGCCCCGGAGGGGGGCGAATCTTCAATGAGCAGTTCTTC
CDR3 protein: CASSPGGGRIFNEQFF

V gene: TRBV18
J gene: TRBJ1-4
D gene: .
clone size: .
CDR3 DNA: TGTGCCAGCTCACCATCACTATCAACTAATGAAAAACTGTTTTTT
CDR3 protein: CASSPSLSTNEKLFF

V gene: TRBV6-5
J gene: TRBJ1-1
D gene: .
clone size: .
CDR3 DNA: TGTGCCAGCAGTTATTTGGGACGGTGGAACACTGAAGCTTTCTTT
CDR3 protein: CASSYLGRWNTEAFF

V gene: TRBV24-1
J gene: TRBJ2-2
D gene: .
clone size: .
CDR3 DNA: TGTGCCACCAGTGACCAGGGGACCGGGGAGCTGTTTTTT
CDR3 protein: CATSDQGTGELFF

V gene: TRBV9
J gene: TRBJ2-2
D gene: TRBD2
clone size: .
CDR3 DNA: TGTGCCAGCAGCGTAGACGGGGGGGCCACCGGGGAGCTGTTTTTT
CDR3 protein: CASSVDGGATGELFF

V gene: TRBV5-6
J gene: TRBJ1-5
D gene: .
clone size: .
CDR3 DNA: TGTGCCAGCAGCTTGGTAAATGGCAATCAGCCCCAGCATTTT
CDR3 protein: CASSLVNGNQPQHF

V gene: TRBV5-1
J gene: TRBJ2-5
D gene: TRBD2
clone size: few
CDR3 DNA: TGCGCCAGCAGCTTAGGCAGCGGGGATGGAGAGACCCAGTACTTC
CDR3 protein: CASSLGSGDGETQYF

V gene: TRBV7-2
J gene: TRBJ1-1
D gene: .
clone size: once
CDR3 DNA: TGTGCCAGCAGCTTAGTAGGCGCGAACACTGAAGCTTTCTTT
CDR3 protein: CASSLVGANTEAFF

V gene: TRBV6-2/TRBV6-3
J gene: TRBJ1-5
D gene: TRBD1
clone size: .
CDR3 DNA: TGTGCCAGCAGTCGGGACAGGGGCGGGAATCAGCCCCAGCATTTT
CDR3 protein: CASSRDRGGNQPQHF

V gene: TRBV5-1
J gene: TRBJ2-2
D gene: .
clone size: .
CDR3 DNA: TGCGCCAGCAGCTGGTTCCGGAACAGGTCGACGAACACCGGGGAGCTGTTTTTT
CDR3 protein: CASSWFRNRSTNTGELFF

V gene: TRBV6-2/TRBV6-3
J gene: TRBJ2-7
D gene: .
clone size: once
CDR3 DNA: TGTGCCAGCAGTTACTCCGGGTCCTACGAGCAGTACTTC
CDR3 protein: CASSYSGSYEQYF

V gene: TRBV27
J gene: TRBJ2-7
D gene: TRBD2
clone size: .
CDR3 DNA: TGTGCCAGCAGTTCTAGCGGGGGTGCCGCTTTGTACTTC
CDR3 protein: CASSSSGGAALYF

V gene: TRBV2
J gene: TRBJ2-1
D gene: TRBD2
clone size: once
CDR3 DNA: TGTGCCAGCAGTGTACAACTAGCGAATGAGCAGTTCTTC
CDR3 protein: CASSVQLANEQFF

V gene: TRBV3-1/TRBV3-2
J gene: TRBJ1-4
D gene: .
clone size: .
CDR3 DNA: TGTGCCAGCAGCCAAGCGTTTTTGGGTCAGGGTAATGAAAAACTGTTTTTT
CDR3 protein: CASSQAFLGQGNEKLFF

V gene: TRBV5-3
J gene: TRBJ2-3
D gene: .
clone size: .
CDR3 DNA: TGTGCCAGAAGGACAGAACCCCAGTATTTT
CDR3 protein: CARRTEPQYF

V gene: TRBV9
J gene: TRBJ1-1
D gene: .
clone size: .
CDR3 DNA: TGTGCCAGCAGCGGGGGGATACTGAACACTGAAGCTTTCTTT
CDR3 protein: CASSGGILNTEAFF